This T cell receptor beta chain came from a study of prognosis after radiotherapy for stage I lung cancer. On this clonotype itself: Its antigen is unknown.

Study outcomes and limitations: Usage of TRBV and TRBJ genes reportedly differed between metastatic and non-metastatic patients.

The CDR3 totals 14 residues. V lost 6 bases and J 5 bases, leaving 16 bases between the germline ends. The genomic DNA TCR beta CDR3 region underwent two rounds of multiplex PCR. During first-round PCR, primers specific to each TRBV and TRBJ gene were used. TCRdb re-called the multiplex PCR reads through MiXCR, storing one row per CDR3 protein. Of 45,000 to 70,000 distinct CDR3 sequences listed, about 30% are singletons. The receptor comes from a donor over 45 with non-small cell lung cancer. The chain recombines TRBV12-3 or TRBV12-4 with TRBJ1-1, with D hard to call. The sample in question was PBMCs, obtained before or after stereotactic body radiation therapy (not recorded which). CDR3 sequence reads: CASSLANRKTEAFF. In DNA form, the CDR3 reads TGTGCCAGCAGCCTAGCTAACCGGAAAACTGAAGCTTTCTTT.